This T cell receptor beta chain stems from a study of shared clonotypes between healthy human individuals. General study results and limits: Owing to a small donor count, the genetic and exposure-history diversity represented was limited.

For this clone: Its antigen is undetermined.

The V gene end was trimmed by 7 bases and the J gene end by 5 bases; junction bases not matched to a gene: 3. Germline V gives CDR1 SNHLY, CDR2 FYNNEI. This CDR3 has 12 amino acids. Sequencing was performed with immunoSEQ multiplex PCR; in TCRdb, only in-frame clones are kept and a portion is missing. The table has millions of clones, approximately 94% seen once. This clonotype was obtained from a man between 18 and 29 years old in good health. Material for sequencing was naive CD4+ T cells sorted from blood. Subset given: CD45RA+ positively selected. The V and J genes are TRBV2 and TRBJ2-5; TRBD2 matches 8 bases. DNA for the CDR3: TGTGCCAGCAAAGCTAGCGGGGAGACCCAGTACTTC. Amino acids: CASKASGETQYF.